This T cell receptor beta chain was sequenced during a study of control samples from healthy donors and cancer patients. TCRdb's copy holds only in-frame clones and misses some; the assay was immunoSEQ multiplex PCR. This table holds about 130,000 clones, approximately 90% found once. The ends lost 4 bases at V and 1 base at J; junction bases unmatched: 1. Per the germline V gene, CDR1 is SGHRS and CDR2 is YFSETQ. CDR3 length equals 15 residues. The rearrangement links TRBV5-1 to TRBJ2-3; TRBD2 agrees at 12 bases. This clonotype was obtained from a man in his forties or fifties in good health. The sequencing sample was made of blood. DNA of the CDR3: TGCGCCAGCAGCAGACTAGCGGGGGGCACAGATACGCAGTATTTT. Protein: CASSRLAGGTDTQYF.